The 2 T cell receptor beta chains reported below all come from one sample, sequenced in a study of blood T cell repertoires in COVID-19. Sequenced by immunoSEQ multiplex PCR; TCRdb stores in-frame clones only, minus some. The table has 150,000 or so clones, around 87% seen once; the top ten hold around an eighth. Specimen: peripheral blood. These receptors were collected from a man younger than 30 with COVID-19, enrolled during active disease.

A word on this clone: Other DNA sequences from this sample encode an identical CDR3 as well. The V call is TRBV25-1, the J call TRBJ1-1; D unresolved. V dropped 0 bases and J dropped 1 base, with 3 bases sitting between them. The germline CDR1 and CDR2 sequences are MGHDK and SYGVNS. This CDR3 has 13 residues. DNA for the CDR3: TGTGCCAGCAGTGAATATCGGAACACTGAAGCTTTCTTT. Amino acids: CASSEYRNTEAFF. Looking up the rest from reference TRBV25-1 and TRBJ1-1 gives the full variable domain: EADIYQTPRYLVIGTGKKITLECSQTMGHDKMYWYQQDPGMELHLIHYSYGVNSTEKGDLSSESTVSRIRTEHFPLTLESARPSHTSQYLCASSEYRNTEAFFGQGTRLTVV.

This chain links TRBV7-2 with TRBJ1-1; tentative D call: TRBD1 (6 bases). The CDR3 consists of 14 residues. CDR1 SGHTA and CDR2 FQGNSA come from the germline V gene. Trimming pared 2 bases from V and 5 bases from J, leaving 12 bases between. CDR3 sequence reads: CASSLWGRRTEAFF. In DNA, the CDR3 is TGTGCCAGCAGCTTATGGGGGCGGCGGACTGAAGCTTTCTTT.